The clone carrying this T cell receptor (beta chain) was found a few times. After removal of 1 base from V and 3 bases from J, the junction contained 7 bases not matched to a gene. Germline V gene sequence: CDR1 LGHNA, CDR2 YSLEER. This CDR3 has 16 residues. Using its own MiXCR run on the 5' RACE reads, TCRdb lists one record per CDR3 protein. The sample consists of around 200,000 distinct CDR3 sequences, roughly 18% of them appearing once. This specimen comes from a study of T-cell memory formation after mild COVID-19. The clonotype was recovered from a man younger than 35 who had mild COVID-19 (a few samples of this study predate the infection). Cell type and time point are not known. The V gene is TRBV4-3, the J gene TRBJ2-3, with 7 bases that match TRBD2. Sequenced material: PBMCs or a T cell subset sorted from them (not recorded which). CDR3 in DNA: TGCGCCAGCAGCCAAGGAGTGACGGGGGGTACAGATACGCAGTATTTT. It is translated as CASSQGVTGGTDTQYF.